Given below is one T cell receptor beta chain in context. Germline V gene lookup returns CDR1 SGHAT and CDR2 FQNNGV. The CDR3 is made up of 15 amino acids. After removal of 3 bases from V and 0 bases from J, the junction contained 0 bases not matched to a gene. The protocol was immunoSEQ multiplex PCR, while the TCRdb copy is restricted to in-frame clones and leaves out a portion. The sample carries tens of thousands of clones, approximately 90% recorded once. The record originates from a study of blood T cell repertoires in COVID-19. Study-wide background: Spain, Italy and the United States supplied samples that represented acute and convalescent COVID-19. From T cells, B-cell-depleted T cells, or PBMCs came the material, which was cDNA or gDNA.

The chain has TRBV11-2 and TRBJ2-1, with TRBD1 identical over 9 bases. The sequence came from a man aged 50 or older with COVID-19, enrolled during active disease. The sample was peripheral blood. DNA for the CDR3: TGTGCCAGCAGCTTGGACAGGGGCTCCTACAATGAGCAGTTCTTC. Residues: CASSLDRGSYNEQFF. Variable domain in full (rest from reference TRBV11-2 and TRBJ2-1): EAGVAQSPRYKIIEKRQSVAFWCNPISGHATLYWYQQILGQGPKLLIQFQNNGVVDDSQLPKDRFSAERLKGVDSTLKIQPAKLEDSAVYLCASSLDRGSYNEQFFGPGTRLTVL.